This T cell receptor beta chain was documented in a study of blood T cells in healthy people across ages. Study outcomes and limitations: Aged donors had fewer naive CD4+ cells and lower diversity than long-lived donors. In older individuals, TCR beta diversity per million T cells was lower, falling roughly linearly with age.

Combining a sample-barcoded 5' primer with a J-beta primer mix, a second PCR ran for roughly 6 to 12 cycles. TCRdb used MiXCR to reprocess the 5' RACE reads, holding one entry per CDR3 protein. The sample consists of about 680,000 distinct CDR3 sequences, roughly 49% of them appearing once. This clonotype showed up just a few times. Its antigen is not identified. CDR1 and CDR2 (germline): SEHNR, FQNEAQ (reference sequence). The CDR3 totals 13 residues. The J segment lost 5 bases and the V segment lost 3 bases, leaving 2 bases of the junction unmatched. This sequence originates from a woman in her fifties or sixties in good health. Sample: blood. The J gene is TRBJ2-7, the V gene TRBV7-9; 9 bases align to TRBD1. This chain's CDR3 is CASSFGQGNEQYF. CDR3 bases: TGTGCCAGCAGCTTCGGACAGGGGAACGAGCAGTACTTC.